These 14 T cell receptor beta chains originate from one sample sequenced in a study of T cells in narcolepsy. TCRdb keeps only in-frame clones here, not all; method: immunoSEQ multiplex PCR. The top ten hold 1.5% to 2% of the sample, which has tens of thousands of clones, about four fifths seen once. Sequencing used memory (CD45RA-) CD4+ T cells from blood. These receptors came from a human donor in good health.

This clone was picked up one time. This chain joins TRBV20-1 and TRBJ1-1; D not resolved. Germline lookup yields CDR1 DFQATT and CDR2 SNEGSKA (reference sequence). V was cut by 7 bases and J by 0 bases, with 6 bases left in between. There are 11 residues in the CDR3. CDR3 sequence (DNA): TGCAGTGGGAAAGTGAACACTGAAGCTTTCTTT. Encoded protein: CSGKVNTEAFF.

This rearrangement joins TRBV5-1 to TRBJ2-7; perhaps TRBD1 as D (5 bases). Germline-derived CDR1 and CDR2 are SGHRS and YFSETQ. The CDR3 totals 14 residues. V was cut by 2 bases and J by 0 bases, with 9 bases left in between. The CDR3 nucleotides read TGCGCCAGCAGCTTACAGGCTATCTCCTACGAGCAGTACTTC. Its translation is CASSLQAISYEQYF.

The V call is TRBV30, the J call TRBJ2-7; either TRBD1 or TRBD2 may fit D (6 bases each). The germline V and J ends were trimmed by 3 bases and 4 bases, with 13 bases remaining between them. This CDR3 is 13 amino acids long. Looked up from germline, CDR1 is GTSNPN and CDR2 is SVGIG (reference sequence). The CDR3 is CAWRYGGTYEQYF. CDR3 nucleotides: TGTGCCTGGAGGTACGGGGGCACTTACGAGCAGTACTTC. The full variable domain, with the rest looked up from reference TRBV30 and TRBJ2-7, is SQTIHQWPATLVQPVGSPLSLECTVEGTSNPNLYWYRQAAGRGLQLLFYSVGIGQISSEVPQNLSASRPQDRQFILSSKKLLLSDSGFYLCAWRYGGTYEQYFGPGTRLTVT.

In this sample, this clone turned up once. The DNA of the CDR3 is TGTGCCAGCAACTCTGAGGCCGACCGCCTTAACTATGGCTACACCTTC. Translating it yields CASNSEADRLNYGYTF. The chain employs TRBV28 and TRBJ1-2; D not resolved. The V end was cut by 7 bases, the J end by 1 base, with 19 bases between. CDR1 is MDHEN, CDR2 SYDVKM, per germline. The CDR3 covers 16 residues.

This chain uses TRBV21-1 with TRBJ1-1. TRBV21-1 constitutes a pseudogene. CDR3 length: 17 residues. The CDR3 nucleotides are TGTGCCAGCAGCCTTGCGATAGCTACACAATTTCGCACTGAAGCTTTCTTT. Its translation is CASSLAIATQFRTEAFF.

This chain uses TRBV20-1 with TRBJ2-7; unclear D gene. Trimming cost V 3 bases and J 5 bases, with 8 bases left between them. Germline CDR1 reads DFQATT; CDR2 reads SNEGSKA (reference sequence). This CDR3 region has 11 residues. The DNA for the CDR3 is TGCAGTGCTAGTAATATCGACGAGCAGTACTTC. Translated: CSASNIDEQYF.

This clone showed up just a few times. The chain carries TRBV27 and TRBJ2-3, with D unresolved. V lost 5 bases, J lost 4 bases, and 10 bases lay in between. CDR3 length: 13 residues. Germline-derived CDR1 and CDR2 are MNHEY and SMNVEV (reference sequence). In DNA form, the CDR3 reads TGTGCCAGCAGTCCACTTGCCGCAGATACGCAGTATTTT. Translating gives CASSPLAADTQYF.

V gene TRBV10-3 combines with J gene TRBJ1-5; no clear D. Germline CDR1 and CDR2: ENHRY and SYGVKD. There are 14 residues in the CDR3. V lost 3 bases and J 0 bases, leaving 6 bases between the germline ends. CDR3 nucleotides: TGTGCCATCAGTGAAGCATTTAGCAATCAGCCCCAGCATTTT. Protein sequence: CAISEAFSNQPQHF.

The chain is built from TRBV30 and TRBJ2-6; D not resolved. Germline-derived CDR1 and CDR2 are GTSNPN and SVGIG (reference sequence). The CDR3 covers 13 residues. V was clipped by 4 bases and J by 0 bases, with 4 bases between them. The CDR3 here is CAWNPSGANVLTF. CDR3 bases: TGTGCCTGGAACCCCTCTGGGGCCAACGTCCTGACTTTC.

The genes are TRBV5-1 and TRBJ2-7; TRBD2 matches at 12 bases. Germline V lookup: CDR1 SGHRS, CDR2 YFSETQ. The length of the CDR3 is 17 residues. V lost 2 bases to trimming and J lost 1 base; unmatched junction nucleotides: 7. For the CDR3, the DNA is TGCGCCAGCAGCTTTGGCCTACTAGCGGGGGGTTCCTACGAGCAGTACTTC. This sequence encodes CASSFGLLAGGSYEQYF.

The chain joins TRBV7-2 to TRBJ1-2; TRBD1 matches 7 bases. The CDR3 is made up of 15 amino acids. V lost 7 bases to trimming and J lost 1 base; unmatched junction nucleotides: 9. Per the germline V gene, CDR1 is SGHTA and CDR2 is FQGNSA. As DNA, the CDR3 is TGTGCCAGCACCAAAGGGACAGAATTTAACTATGGCTACACCTTC. Translated, it gives CASTKGTEFNYGYTF.

The gene calls are TRBV7-3 and TRBJ2-2; no clear D gene. V lost 5 bases, J lost 1 base, and 8 bases lay in between. Germline V gene sequence: CDR1 SGHTA, CDR2 FQGTGA. There are 14 residues in the CDR3. DNA for the CDR3: TGTGCCAGCAGCCCCCCCGGGAACACCGGGGAGCTGTTTTTT. It codes for CASSPPGNTGELFF. The entire variable domain, with the rest obtained from reference TRBV7-3 and TRBJ2-2, is as follows: GAGVSQTPSNKVTEKGKYVELRCDPISGHTALYWYRQSLGQGPEFLIYFQGTGAADDSGLPNDRFFAVRPEGSVSTLKIQRTERGDSAVYLCASSPPGNTGELFFGEGSRLTVL.

This clone was observed a few times. The chain links TRBV2 to TRBJ2-7; no clear D gene. Trimming left V 0 bases short and J 1 base short, with 1 base between. Germline CDR1 SNHLY, CDR2 FYNNEI. The CDR3 sequence is 12 residues long. The CDR3 coding sequence is TGTGCCAGCAGTGAAGCGTCCTACGAGCAGTACTTC. Translation gives CASSEASYEQYF.

This chain links TRBV19 with TRBJ1-4; D remains unclear. The V gene lost 3 bases and the J gene lost 5 bases, with 13 bases spanning the gap. The germline V gene encodes CDR1 LNHDA and CDR2 SQIVND (reference sequence). CDR3 length: 15 amino acids. The CDR3 reads CASSMSGAVNEKLFF. As DNA, the CDR3 is TGTGCCAGTAGTATGAGCGGAGCCGTGAATGAAAAACTGTTTTTT.